This is a list of T cell receptor beta chains from one sample in a study of CD8 T cells in ankylosing spondylitis. TCRdb passed the 5' RACE reads through MiXCR, listing each CDR3 protein once. The sample records approximately 440,000 distinct CDR3 sequences, about a sixth being singletons. The sequencing input was blood, either unsorted or a sorted T cell fraction (not recorded which). The receptors shown here come from a male donor with ankylosing spondylitis. Both conserved end residues are part of each CDR3. D genes are given only for firm matches. Clone size appears in some rows only: once, few, many, or a class for an expanded clone.

D: NA
V: TRBV5-1
size: many
J: TRBJ2-5
DNA: TGCGCCAGCAGCCACGGGGGTCTAGGAGAGACCCAGTACTTC
CDR3: CASSHGGLGETQYF

D: TRBD2
V: TRBV19
size: NA
J: TRBJ2-7
DNA: TGTGCCAGTAGTACCAGACTAGCGGGAGTCGGGGAGCAGTACTTC
CDR3: CASSTRLAGVGEQYF

D: NA
V: TRBV15
size: few
J: TRBJ1-2
DNA: TGTGCCACCAGCAGAGGCGGCACTGTTCTGCTGAAGGGCTACACCTTC
CDR3: CATSRGGTVLLKGYTF

D: NA
V: TRBV12-3/TRBV12-4
size: many
J: TRBJ2-7
DNA: TGTGCCAGCAGTTTAGCGCTAGGGTACGAGCAGTACTTC
CDR3: CASSLALGYEQYF

D: NA
V: TRBV5-1
size: NA
J: TRBJ1-2
DNA: TGCGCCAGCTACATGGGGGGCCTGTCTAACTATGGCTACACCTTC
CDR3: CASYMGGLSNYGYTF

D: NA
V: TRBV5-1
size: few
J: TRBJ1-4
DNA: TGCGCCAGCAGCTTGGTGTGGCCTCCCGATTTAACTAATGAAAAACTGTTTTTT
CDR3: CASSLVWPPDLTNEKLFF

D: NA
V: TRBV6-4
size: NA
J: TRBJ1-6
DNA: TGTGCCAGCAGTGACTGGGAGTCCTATAATTCACCCCTCCACTTT
CDR3: CASSDWESYNSPLHF

D: TRBD1
V: TRBV7-2
size: NA
J: TRBJ1-5
DNA: TGTGCCAGCAGCTATAACGGACAGGGGGCGCGTCAGCCCCAGCATTTT
CDR3: CASSYNGQGARQPQHF

D: NA
V: TRBV7-2
size: few
J: TRBJ2-2
DNA: TGTGCCAGCAGCAACTATCCAGCCGGGGAGCTGTTTTTT
CDR3: CASSNYPAGELFF

D: NA
V: TRBV10-3
size: few
J: TRBJ1-5
DNA: TGTGCCATCAGTGAGTCGGGCAGGGATAGCAATCAGCCCCAGCATTTT
CDR3: CAISESGRDSNQPQHF

D: NA
V: TRBV7-2
size: NA
J: TRBJ2-4
DNA: TGTGCCAGCAGCTCCCCCAATATCATTCAGTACTTC
CDR3: CASSSPNIIQYF

D: TRBD1
V: TRBV7-2
size: NA
J: TRBJ1-1
DNA: TGTGCCAGCAAGGTGGGAGGGGGACAGGGGACTGAAGCTTTCTTT
CDR3: CASKVGGGQGTEAFF

D: NA
V: TRBV3-1
size: few
J: TRBJ1-1
DNA: TGTGCCAGCAGCCATGATAACACTGAAGCTTTCTTT
CDR3: CASSHDNTEAFF

D: NA
V: TRBV6-6
size: few
J: TRBJ2-5
DNA: TGTGCCAGCAGTTACGGCAAAGAGACCCAGTACTTC
CDR3: CASSYGKETQYF

D: NA
V: TRBV6-2/TRBV6-3
size: NA
J: TRBJ2-5
DNA: TGTGCCAGCAGTGACCTAGGAGGACCTATGGAGGAGACCCAGTACTTC
CDR3: CASSDLGGPMEETQYF

D: TRBD1
V: TRBV4-1
size: NA
J: TRBJ1-1
DNA: TGCGCCAGCAGCTCCTACAGGGGTATGAACACTGAAGCTTTCTTT
CDR3: CASSSYRGMNTEAFF

D: NA
V: TRBV4-1
size: few
J: TRBJ2-4
DNA: TGCGCCAGCAGCCAAGAGACCCCGGACCGCGGGAACCGCGGAGCCAAAAACATTCAGTACTTC
CDR3: CASSQETPDRGNRGAKNIQYF

D: TRBD1
V: TRBV24-1
size: NA
J: TRBJ1-5
DNA: TGTGCCACCAGTGGGTCGTTGGGACAGTCGAATAGCAATCAGCCCCAGCATTTT
CDR3: CATSGSLGQSNSNQPQHF

D: NA
V: TRBV28
size: few
J: TRBJ1-5
DNA: TGTGCCAGCAACCATGGGGGGGGACATCAGCCCCAGCATTTT
CDR3: CASNHGGGHQPQHF

D: NA
V: TRBV2
size: NA
J: TRBJ2-2
DNA: TGTGCCAGCAGTGAAAAGGGTCTAGCGTTTGGCACCGGGGAGCTGTTTTTT
CDR3: CASSEKGLAFGTGELFF

D: NA
V: TRBV20-1
size: few
J: TRBJ2-5
DNA: TGCAGTGCCCCGGCATTAACAGGCCCCTTCCAAGAGACCCAGTACTTC
CDR3: CSAPALTGPFQETQYF

D: NA
V: TRBV2
size: few
J: TRBJ1-1
DNA: TGTGCCAGCAATGAGCAGGGGAACACTGAAGCTTTCTTT
CDR3: CASNEQGNTEAFF

D: NA
V: TRBV10-3
size: few
J: TRBJ1-1
DNA: TGTGCCATCAGGCCCCCGGCAGAGGGCACTGAAGCTTTCTTT
CDR3: CAIRPPAEGTEAFF

D: TRBD1
V: TRBV5-6
size: NA
J: TRBJ1-2
DNA: TGTGCCAGCAGCTACGACAGGGTTAGTTATGGCTACACCTTC
CDR3: CASSYDRVSYGYTF

D: TRBD2
V: TRBV24-1
size: NA
J: TRBJ2-1
DNA: TGTGCCACCAGTGACCCCAGTGGGACTAGCGGCAACGAGTGGTTCTTC
CDR3: CATSDPSGTSGNEWFF

D: NA
V: TRBV4-3
size: NA
J: TRBJ2-1
DNA: TGCGCCAGCAGCCCGGCCCAAGCAGTTGGCAATGAGCAGTTCTTC
CDR3: CASSPAQAVGNEQFF

D: TRBD1
V: TRBV5-1
size: NA
J: TRBJ2-6
DNA: TGCGCCAGCAGCCTAGGGGACAGGGGACCATCTGGGGCCAACGTCCTGACTTTC
CDR3: CASSLGDRGPSGANVLTF

D: TRBD1
V: TRBV7-3
size: NA
J: TRBJ1-5
DNA: TGTGCCAGCAGCTTAAAGGACAGGGAGCAGTGTGGCAATCAGCCCCAGCATTTT
CDR3: CASSLKDREQCGNQPQHF

D: NA
V: TRBV7-2
size: NA
J: TRBJ2-7
DNA: TGTGCCAGCAGCTTAGGCCCGGCGGTGGGGCCTTACGAGCAGTACTTC
CDR3: CASSLGPAVGPYEQYF

D: NA
V: TRBV20-1
size: NA
J: TRBJ1-4
DNA: TGCAGTGCCTCCGGGGGGGGCGGTGAAAAACTGTTTTTT
CDR3: CSASGGGGEKLFF

D: NA
V: TRBV3-1
size: few
J: TRBJ1-3
DNA: TGTGCCAGCAGCCAAAGGGTCAGGACGTATGGAAACACCATATATTTT
CDR3: CASSQRVRTYGNTIYF

D: TRBD1
V: TRBV2
size: NA
J: TRBJ1-5
DNA: TGTGCCAGCAGTACGGGACAGCGAAATCAGCCCCAGCATTTT
CDR3: CASSTGQRNQPQHF

D: NA
V: TRBV2
size: few
J: TRBJ2-3
DNA: TGTGCCAGCAGTAAGGACGGGGGATCGCAAGATACGCAGTATTTT
CDR3: CASSKDGGSQDTQYF

D: TRBD2
V: TRBV7-3
size: few
J: TRBJ2-1
DNA: TGTGCCAGCAGCTTAAGCGTTTGGGGGCGGGGGGGCATCGGTTACAATGAGCAGTTCTTC
CDR3: CASSLSVWGRGGIGYNEQFF

D: NA
V: TRBV24-1
size: few
J: TRBJ1-5
DNA: TGTGCCACCAGTGATGTTAGCAATCAGCCCCAGCATTTT
CDR3: CATSDVSNQPQHF

D: TRBD1
V: TRBV6-1
size: few
J: TRBJ1-2
DNA: TGTGCCAGCAGTGTCGACAGGGTAGGCTATGGCTACACCTTC
CDR3: CASSVDRVGYGYTF

D: NA
V: TRBV29-1
size: few
J: TRBJ2-1
DNA: TGCAGCGTTGAAAGACCCTATGAGCAGTTCTTC
CDR3: CSVERPYEQFF